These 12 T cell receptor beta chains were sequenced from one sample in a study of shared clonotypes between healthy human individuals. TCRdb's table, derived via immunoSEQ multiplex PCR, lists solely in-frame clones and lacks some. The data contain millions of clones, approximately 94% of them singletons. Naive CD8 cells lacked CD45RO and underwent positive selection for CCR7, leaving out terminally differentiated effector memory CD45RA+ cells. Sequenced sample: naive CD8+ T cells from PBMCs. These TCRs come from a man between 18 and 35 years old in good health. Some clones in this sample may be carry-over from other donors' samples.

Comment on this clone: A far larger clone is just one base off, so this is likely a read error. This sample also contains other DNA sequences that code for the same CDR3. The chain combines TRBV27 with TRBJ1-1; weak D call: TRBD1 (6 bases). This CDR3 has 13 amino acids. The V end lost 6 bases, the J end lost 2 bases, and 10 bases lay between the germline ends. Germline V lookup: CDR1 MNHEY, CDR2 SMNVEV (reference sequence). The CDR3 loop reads CASSVGGNTEAFF. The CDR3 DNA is TGTGCCAGCAGCGTAGGGGGAAACACTGAAGCTTTCTTT.

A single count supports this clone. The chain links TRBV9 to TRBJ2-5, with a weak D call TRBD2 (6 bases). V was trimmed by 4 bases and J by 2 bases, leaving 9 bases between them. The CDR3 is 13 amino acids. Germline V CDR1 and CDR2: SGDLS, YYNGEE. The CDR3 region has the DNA TGTGCCAGCAGCCCGGGGACTCAAGAGACCCAGTACTTC. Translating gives CASSPGTQETQYF. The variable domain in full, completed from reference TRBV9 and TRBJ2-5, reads DSGVTQTPKHLITATGQRVTLRCSPRSGDLSVYWYQQSLDQGLQFLIQYYNGEERAKGNILERFSAQQFPDLHSELNLSSLELGDSALYFCASSPGTQETQYFGPGTRLLVL.

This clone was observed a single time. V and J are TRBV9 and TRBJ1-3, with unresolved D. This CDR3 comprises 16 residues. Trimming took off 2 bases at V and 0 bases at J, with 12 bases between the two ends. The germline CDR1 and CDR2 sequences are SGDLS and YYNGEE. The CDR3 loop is CASSVLPPDSGNTIYF. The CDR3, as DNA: TGTGCCAGCAGCGTCCTACCCCCCGACTCTGGAAACACCATATATTTT.

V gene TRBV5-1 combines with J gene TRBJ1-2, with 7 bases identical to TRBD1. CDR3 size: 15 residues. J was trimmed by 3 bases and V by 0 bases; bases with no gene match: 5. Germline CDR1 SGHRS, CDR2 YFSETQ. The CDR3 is CASSLGDSSYYGYTF. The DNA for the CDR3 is TGCGCCAGCAGCTTGGGGGACAGTAGTTACTATGGCTACACCTTC.

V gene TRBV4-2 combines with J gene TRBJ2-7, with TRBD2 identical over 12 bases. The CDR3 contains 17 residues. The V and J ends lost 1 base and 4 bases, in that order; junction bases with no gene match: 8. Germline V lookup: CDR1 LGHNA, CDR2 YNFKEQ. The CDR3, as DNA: TGTGCCAGCAGCCAAGGGGCTAGCGGGAGGGCCGGATACGAGCAGTACTTC. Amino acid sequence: CASSQGASGRAGYEQYF.

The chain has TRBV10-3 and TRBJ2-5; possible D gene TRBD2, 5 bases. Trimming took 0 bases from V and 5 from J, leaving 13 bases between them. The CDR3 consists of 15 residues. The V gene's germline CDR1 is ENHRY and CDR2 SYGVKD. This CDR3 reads CAISESGELRETQYF. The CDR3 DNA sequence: TGTGCCATCAGTGAGTCGGGAGAGTTGAGGGAGACCCAGTACTTC.

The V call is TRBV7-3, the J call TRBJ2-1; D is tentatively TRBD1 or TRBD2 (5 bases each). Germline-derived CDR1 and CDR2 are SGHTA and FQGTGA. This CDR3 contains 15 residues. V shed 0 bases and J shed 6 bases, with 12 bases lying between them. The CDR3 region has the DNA TGTGCCAGCAGCTTAACGTTCGGGGCGGGCAATGAGCAGTTCTTC. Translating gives CASSLTFGAGNEQFF.

The CDR3: CASSLVPMREGRHEQFF. The CDR3 DNA is TGTGCCAGCAGCTTAGTACCCATGCGGGAGGGCCGCCATGAGCAGTTCTTC. The chain couples TRBV11-2 to TRBJ2-1, with 9 bases lining up with TRBD2. The CDR3 sequence is 17 residues long. V lost 1 base and J lost 8; bases outside the gene matches: 12. Germline CDR1 SGHAT, CDR2 FQNNGV.

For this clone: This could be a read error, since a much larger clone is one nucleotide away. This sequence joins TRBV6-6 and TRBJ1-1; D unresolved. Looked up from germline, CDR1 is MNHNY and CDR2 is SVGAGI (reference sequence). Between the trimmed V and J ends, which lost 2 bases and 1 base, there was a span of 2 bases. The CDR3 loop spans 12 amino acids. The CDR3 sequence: CASSYANTEAFF. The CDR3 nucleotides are TGTGCCAGCAGTTACGCGAACACTGAAGCTTTCTTT.

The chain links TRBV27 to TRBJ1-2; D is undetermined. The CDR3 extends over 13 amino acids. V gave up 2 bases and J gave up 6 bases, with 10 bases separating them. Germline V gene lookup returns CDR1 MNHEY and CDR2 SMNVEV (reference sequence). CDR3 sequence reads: CASSLALTHGYTF. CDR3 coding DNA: TGTGCCAGCAGTTTAGCTTTGACCCATGGCTACACCTTC.

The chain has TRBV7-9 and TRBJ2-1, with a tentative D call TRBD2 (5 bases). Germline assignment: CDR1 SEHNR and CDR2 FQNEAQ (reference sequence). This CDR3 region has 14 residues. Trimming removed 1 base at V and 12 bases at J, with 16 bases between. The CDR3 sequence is CASSLGERRFVQFF. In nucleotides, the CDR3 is TGTGCCAGCAGCTTAGGGGAGCGGCGTTTTGTGCAGTTCTTC.

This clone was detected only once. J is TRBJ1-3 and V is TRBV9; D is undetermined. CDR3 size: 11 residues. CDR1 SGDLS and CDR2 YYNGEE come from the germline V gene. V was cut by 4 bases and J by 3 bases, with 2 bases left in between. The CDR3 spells CASSFGNTIYF. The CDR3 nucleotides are TGTGCCAGCAGCTTTGGAAACACCATATATTTT.